This T cell receptor beta chain appears in the sequencing data of a study of early T cells in non-severe SARS-CoV-2 infection. Looking at the study overall: Bulk RNA from unsorted whole blood was sequenced; chains were unpaired. Study findings and constraints: VDJdb matching skewed toward anti-spike CD8 responses, missing private and CD4 specificities.

There are many counts of this clonotype. Its antigen is still unknown. TCRdb re-derived calls from the 5' RACE reads in MiXCR, one entry per CDR3 protein. Altogether about 64,000 distinct CDR3 sequences are present, almost 9% being singletons, with the ten largest covering over 10%. Per the germline V gene, CDR1 is LNHDA and CDR2 is SQIVND (reference sequence). The V gene lost 9 bases and the J gene lost 6 bases, with 12 bases spanning the gap. This CDR3 has 12 amino acids. The chain uses TRBV19 and TRBJ2-4; TRBD1 or TRBD2 may be the D gene (5 bases each). The sample in question was whole blood, obtained at baseline. This clonotype was obtained from an adult who was a healthcare worker with PCR-confirmed SARS-CoV-2 infection or an uninfected control (not recorded which). Here the CDR3 DNA reads TGTGCCAGCACGGGACCGAGAAACATTCAGTACTTC. This encodes CASTGPRNIQYF. Full variable domain (rest looked up from reference TRBV19 and TRBJ2-4): DGGITQSPKYLFRKEGQNVTLSCEQNLNHDAMYWYRQDPGQGLRLIYYSQIVNDFQKGDIAEGYSVSREKKESFPLTVTSAQKNPTAFYLCASTGPRNIQYFGAGTRLSVL.